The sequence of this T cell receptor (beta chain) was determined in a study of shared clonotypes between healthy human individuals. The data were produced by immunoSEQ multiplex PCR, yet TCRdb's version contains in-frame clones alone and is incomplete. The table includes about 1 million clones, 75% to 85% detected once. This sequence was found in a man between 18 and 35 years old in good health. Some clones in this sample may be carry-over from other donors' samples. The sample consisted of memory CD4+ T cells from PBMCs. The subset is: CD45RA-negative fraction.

For the CDR3, the DNA is TGTGCCAGCATGACCGCGGGAGACGAGCAGTACTTC. Amino acid sequence: CASMTAGDEQYF. This sequence joins TRBV28 and TRBJ2-7, with 7 bases that match TRBD2. V gave up 7 bases and J gave up 5 bases; unmatched junction bases: 5. Germline CDR1 and CDR2: MDHEN and SYDVKM. This CDR3 is 12 amino acids long.